These 22 T cell receptor beta chains came from one sample sequenced in a study of cytotoxic CD8 clonotypes in ibrutinib-treated CLL. TCRdb's copy holds only in-frame clones and misses some; the assay was immunoSEQ multiplex PCR. The sample has some 140,000 clones, less than 95% seen once. Sequenced here: PBMCs, sampled after 12 months of ibrutinib treatment. These receptors were taken from a human donor with chronic lymphocytic leukemia.

This sequence joins TRBV7-3 and TRBJ2-2; D possibly matches TRBD1 or TRBD2 (5 bases each). There are 14 residues in the CDR3. Between the trimmed V and J ends, which lost 2 bases and 5 bases, there was a span of 9 bases. Germline-derived CDR1 and CDR2 are SGHTA and FQGTGA. CDR3 nucleotide sequence: TGTGCCAGCAGCTTATCCAGGGAGACCGGGGAGCTGTTTTTT. Encoded protein: CASSLSRETGELFF.

The V gene is TRBV7-2, the J gene TRBJ2-5; 7 bases agree with TRBD1. The CDR3 extends over 14 amino acids. Germline assignment: CDR1 SGHTA and CDR2 FQGNSA. Trimming at V came to 3 bases and at J to 7 bases, leaving 8 bases not matched to a gene. The CDR3 loop is CASSLAGGPGTQYF. The CDR3 DNA sequence: TGTGCCAGCAGCTTGGCAGGGGGACCTGGGACCCAGTACTTC. The full variable domain, completed using reference TRBV7-2 and TRBJ2-5, is GAGVSQSPSNKVTEKGKDVELRCDPISGHTALYWYRQSLGQGLEFLIYFQGNSAPDKSGLPSDRFSAERTGGSVSTLTIQRTQQEDSAVYLCASSLAGGPGTQYFGPGTRLLVL.

J is TRBJ2-7 and V is TRBV9; D unclear. Germline V gene sequence: CDR1 SGDLS, CDR2 YYNGEE. V was cut by 6 bases and J by 7 bases, with 14 bases left in between. This CDR3 is built from 12 residues. The CDR3 protein is CASKILMDEQYF. In DNA, the CDR3 is TGTGCCAGCAAGATACTGATGGATGAGCAGTACTTC.

This rearrangement joins TRBV4-3 to TRBJ2-2, with 9 bases matching TRBD1. This CDR3 contains 15 residues. Germline values: CDR1 LGHNA, CDR2 YSLEER. After removal of 8 bases from V and 5 bases from J, the junction contained 9 bases not matched to a gene. The DNA of the CDR3 is TGCGCCAGCGCGCCGGGGACAGGGTATACCGGGGAGCTGTTTTTT. Its protein is CASAPGTGYTGELFF.

CDR3 in DNA: TGTGCCGGGGGGGGGAACAACAATGAGCAGTTCTTC. Translated: CAGGGNNNEQFF. The chain employs TRBV30 and TRBJ2-1; 7 bases map to TRBD2. Germline V gene sequence: CDR1 GTSNPN, CDR2 SVGIG (reference sequence). The CDR3 spans 12 residues. Trimming cost V 8 bases and J 5 bases; bases outside gene matches: 6.

V and J are TRBV28 and TRBJ1-5; D possibly corresponds to TRBD1 (5 bases). The CDR3 runs to 14 residues. V dropped 6 bases and J dropped 6 bases, with 15 bases sitting between them. The V gene's germline CDR1 is MDHEN and CDR2 SYDVKM. The CDR3 protein is CASSTTGFGQPQHF. CDR3 coding DNA: TGTGCCAGCAGCACTACAGGTTTTGGTCAGCCCCAGCATTTT.

The chain links TRBV30 to TRBJ2-5, with 7 bases matching TRBD2. The CDR3 is 12 amino acids. The J segment lost 10 bases and the V segment lost 4 bases, leaving 9 bases of the junction unmatched. Germline CDR1 GTSNPN, CDR2 SVGIG (reference sequence). CDR3 region: CAWTPSGGDQYF. The DNA of the CDR3 is TGTGCCTGGACCCCTAGCGGAGGGGACCAGTACTTC.

J is TRBJ1-4 and V is TRBV6-1; possible D gene TRBD1, 5 bases. The germline V gene encodes CDR1 MNHNS and CDR2 SASEGT. With 8 bases removed from V and 4 bases from J, the gap between germline ends came to 11 bases. The CDR3 contains 13 residues. The CDR3 loop is CASDQGYNEKLFF. CDR3 DNA: TGTGCCAGCGATCAGGGATATAATGAAAAACTGTTTTTT.

The chain has TRBV28 and TRBJ1-5; D call uncertain. The CDR3 covers 12 residues. Germline CDR1 is MDHEN and CDR2 is SYDVKM. V gave up 4 bases and J gave up 10 bases, with 11 bases separating them. The CDR3 nucleotides are TGTGCCAGCAGTTCCCGGACCTTCCCCCAGCATTTT. This sequence encodes CASSSRTFPQHF.

There are a few counts of this clone. The rearrangement uses TRBV19 and TRBJ1-5; 7 nucleotides line up with TRBD1. The CDR3 sequence is 16 residues long. V gave up 6 bases and J gave up 0 bases; unmatched junction bases: 8. Germline V gives CDR1 LNHDA, CDR2 SQIVND (reference sequence). The CDR3 is CASSLRDSYSNQPQHF. CDR3 nucleotides: TGTGCCAGTAGCCTACGGGACAGTTATAGCAATCAGCCCCAGCATTTT.

Here the CDR3 DNA reads TGCACCAGCAGCCAAGGTACCTACGAGCAGTACTTC. Translated: CTSSQGTYEQYF. This chain uses TRBV1 with TRBJ2-7; the table's D call, TRBD2, has no DNA check behind it. TRBV1 is flagged as a pseudogene. CDR3 length: 12 residues.

The chain couples TRBV28 to TRBJ2-7; the match to TRBD2 covers 13 bases. Germline-derived CDR1 and CDR2 are MDHEN and SYDVKM. V lost 5 bases and J lost 4; bases outside the gene matches: 5. The CDR3 covers 15 residues. The CDR3 nucleotides read TGTGCCAGCAGTGGGACTAGCGGGATGCAATACGAGCAGTACTTC. It translates to CASSGTSGMQYEQYF. The whole variable domain, remainder taken from reference TRBV28 and TRBJ2-7, is DVKVTQSSRYLVKRTGEKVFLECVQDMDHENMFWYRQDPGLGLRLIYFSYDVKMKEKGDIPEGYSVSREKKERFSLILESASTNQTSMYLCASSGTSGMQYEQYFGPGTRLTVT.

The chain joins TRBV5-1 to TRBJ2-2; no clear D. CDR1 is SGHRS and CDR2 is YFSETQ in the germline V gene. The CDR3 sequence is 15 residues long. Trimming stripped 6 bases from V and 5 bases from J, with 17 bases between. The CDR3 DNA sequence: TGCGCCAGCACCCGCGCGAGAGAGACAACCGGGGAGCTGTTTTTT. Protein product: CASTRARETTGELFF.

The J gene is TRBJ2-7, the V gene TRBV9, with 14 nucleotides matching TRBD2. Germline-derived CDR1 and CDR2 are SGDLS and YYNGEE. Losses at the gene ends were 4 bases for V and 5 bases for J; bases not matched to a gene: 5. The CDR3 covers 15 residues. In DNA, the CDR3 is TGTGCCAGCAGCCGCTCGGGACTAGCGGGAGACGAGCAGTACTTC. Amino acid sequence: CASSRSGLAGDEQYF.

This clone was recorded once. The J gene is TRBJ2-7, the V gene TRBV7-2; 9 positions match TRBD2. V dropped 3 bases and J dropped 2; count of bases not matched to a gene: 5. This CDR3 contains 15 residues. CDR1 SGHTA and CDR2 FQGNSA come from the germline V gene. The CDR3 reads CASSLGLAGPYEQYF. CDR3 nucleotide sequence: TGTGCCAGCAGCTTGGGGCTAGCGGGACCCTACGAGCAGTACTTC.

The chain has TRBV6-5 and TRBJ1-5; D is perhaps TRBD1 (5 bases). The germline V gene has CDR1 MNHEY and CDR2 SVGAGI. The V gene lost 0 bases and the J gene lost 6 bases, with 9 bases spanning the gap. The CDR3 loop spans 14 amino acids. The CDR3 protein is CASSYSRGIQPQHF. CDR3 bases: TGTGCCAGCAGTTACTCTAGGGGTATTCAGCCCCAGCATTTT.

The chain has TRBV7-6 and TRBJ2-7; 10 nucleotides align to TRBD1. The CDR3 consists of 15 residues. With 2 bases clipped from V and 3 bases from J, the junction kept 4 bases outside the gene matches. Germline lookup yields CDR1 SGHVS and CDR2 FNYEAQ. CDR3 nucleotides: TGTGCCAGCAGCTTAACTGGGACAGGGGTCTACGAGCAGTACTTC. The encoded protein is CASSLTGTGVYEQYF.

V usage is TRBV7-6 and J usage is TRBJ2-7; D is unresolved. CDR1 is SGHVS and CDR2 is FNYEAQ in the germline V gene. V was clipped by 5 bases and J by 2 bases, with 7 bases between them. The CDR3 is 12 residues long. CDR3 sequence reads: CASSPGAYEQYF. The CDR3 bases are TGTGCCAGCAGCCCTGGAGCCTACGAGCAGTACTTC.

This chain links TRBV5-1 with TRBJ2-7; 13 bases agree with TRBD2. CDR3 length: 17 amino acids. CDR1 is SGHRS, CDR2 YFSETQ, per germline. The trim removed 4 bases at V and 2 bases at J, leaving 9 bases unmatched. For the CDR3, the DNA is TGCGCCAGCAGCCCCCGGACTAGCGGGAGTGGTACCTACGAGCAGTACTTC. Translation: CASSPRTSGSGTYEQYF.

The chain couples TRBV6-5 to TRBJ1-5; D uncertain. The length of the CDR3 is 13 residues. CDR1 is MNHEY and CDR2 is SVGAGI in the germline V gene. The V end lost 0 bases, the J end lost 6 bases, and 6 bases lay between the germline ends. The CDR3 sequence is CASSYSISQPQHF. As DNA, the CDR3 is TGTGCCAGCAGTTACTCGATTAGTCAGCCCCAGCATTTT.

The chain couples TRBV9 to TRBJ2-1; maybe TRBD2 (5 bases). V was shortened by 1 base and J by 8 bases, with 13 bases between the two germline ends. The CDR3 loop spans 14 amino acids. Germline CDR1 SGDLS, CDR2 YYNGEE. CDR3 coding DNA: TGTGCCAGCAGCGTAAGCGGAGTCGTCTATGAGCAGTTCTTC. Translated: CASSVSGVVYEQFF.

The chain carries TRBV28 and TRBJ2-1; 10 bases line up with TRBD2. The V gene end was trimmed by 6 bases and the J gene end by 4 bases; junction bases not matched to a gene: 9. Germline assignment: CDR1 MDHEN and CDR2 SYDVKM. CDR3 length equals 16 residues. The CDR3 sequence is CASSSSASGSYNEQFF. CDR3 sequence (DNA): TGTGCCAGCAGCTCCTCGGCTAGCGGGAGTTACAATGAGCAGTTCTTC. Filled out from reference TRBV28 and TRBJ2-1, the complete variable domain reads DVKVTQSSRYLVKRTGEKVFLECVQDMDHENMFWYRQDPGLGLRLIYFSYDVKMKEKGDIPEGYSVSREKKERFSLILESASTNQTSMYLCASSSSASGSYNEQFFGPGTRLTVL.